Presented here are 27 T cell receptor beta chains from one specimen sequenced in a study of cytomegalovirus exposure and HLA in healthy donors. PCR primers comprised 60 Vbeta and 13 Jbeta primers. Generated by immunoSEQ multiplex PCR, the TCRdb table keeps only in-frame clones and is missing some. The repertoire holds 150,000 to 200,000 clones, 68% seen once, with less than 1.5% in the top ten. Sequencing used PBMCs. These receptors all stem from a man aged 50 or older in good health and CMV-seronegative.

This clone turned up a few times. CDR3 loop: CASSLSDTPNEKLFF. CDR3 sequence (DNA): TGCGCCAGCAGCCTATCGGACACCCCTAATGAAAAACTGTTTTTT. The V gene is TRBV5-1, the J gene TRBJ1-4; maybe TRBD1 (5 bases). There are 15 residues in the CDR3. The V and J ends lost 4 bases and 3 bases respectively, with 13 bases between them. Germline V CDR1 and CDR2: SGHRS, YFSETQ.

V and J are TRBV19 and TRBJ1-5; D is uncertain. The V and J ends lost 7 bases and 2 bases respectively, with 9 bases between them. The CDR3 runs 13 residues. CDR1 is LNHDA, CDR2 SQIVND, per germline (reference sequence). CDR3: CASIERGNQPQHF. CDR3 DNA sequence: TGTGCCAGTATCGAGCGGGGCAATCAGCCCCAGCATTTT.

This clone has a handful of counts. The J gene is TRBJ1-5, the V gene TRBV6-6; the match to TRBD1 covers 8 bases. CDR3 size: 15 residues. In germline, CDR1 is MNHNY, CDR2 SVGAGI (reference sequence). Germline trimming cut 2 bases from V and 4 bases from J; bases unmatched to any gene: 4. The CDR3 region is CASSYRTGSNQPQHF. The CDR3 nucleotides read TGTGCCAGCAGTTACCGGACAGGGAGTAATCAGCCCCAGCATTTT.

This chain uses TRBV9 with TRBJ1-2, with no clear D. Germline-derived CDR1 and CDR2 are SGDLS and YYNGEE. CDR3 size: 12 residues. V was pared by 0 bases and J by 8 bases, with 8 bases between. In nucleotides, the CDR3 is TGTGCCAGCAGCGTAGTCGGTGTCGGCTACACCTTC. This encodes CASSVVGVGYTF. Full variable domain (outside the CDR3, taken from reference TRBV9 and TRBJ1-2): DSGVTQTPKHLITATGQRVTLRCSPRSGDLSVYWYQQSLDQGLQFLIQYYNGEERAKGNILERFSAQQFPDLHSELNLSSLELGDSALYFCASSVVGVGYTFGSGTRLTVV.

The rearrangement links TRBV5-1 to TRBJ2-1, with D tentatively TRBD1 (5 bases). The germline V gene encodes CDR1 SGHRS and CDR2 YFSETQ. This CDR3 region has 11 residues. The V end was cut by 2 bases, the J end by 10 bases, with 7 bases between. This CDR3 is CASSLQVEQFF. The DNA for the CDR3 is TGCGCCAGCAGCTTACAGGTCGAGCAGTTCTTC.

This chain uses TRBV2 with TRBJ1-1; 12 nucleotides line up with TRBD1. The CDR3 runs 14 residues. Germline CDR1 and CDR2: SNHLY and FYNNEI. After removal of 9 bases from V and 6 bases from J, the junction contained 8 bases not matched to a gene. This CDR3 reads CASPGQGARSEAFF. The CDR3 DNA sequence: TGTGCCAGTCCGGGACAGGGGGCGCGGTCTGAAGCTTTCTTT. The entire variable domain, with the rest obtained from reference TRBV2 and TRBJ1-1, is as follows: EPEVTQTPSHQVTQMGQEVILRCVPISNHLYFYWYRQILGQKVEFLVSFYNNEISEKSEIFDDQFSVERPDGSNFTLKIRSTKLEDSAMYFCASPGQGARSEAFFGQGTRLTVV.

CDR3: CASSYNRVNNEKLFF. DNA of the CDR3: TGTGCCAGCAGCTACAACAGGGTCAATAATGAAAAACTGTTTTTT. This rearrangement joins TRBV7-9 to TRBJ1-4, with D maybe TRBD1 (6 bases). Trimming stripped 4 bases from V and 4 bases from J, with 13 bases between. There are 15 residues in the CDR3. The V gene's germline CDR1 is SEHNR and CDR2 FQNEAQ (reference sequence).

The chain is built from TRBV2 and TRBJ2-5; 10 bases line up with TRBD1. CDR3 length: 14 residues. The trim removed 7 bases at V and 4 bases at J, leaving 6 bases unmatched. From germline, CDR1 is SNHLY and CDR2 FYNNEI. CDR3: CASTADRGIETQYF. The CDR3 DNA is TGTGCCAGCACCGCGGACAGGGGGATAGAGACCCAGTACTTC. Supplemented by reference TRBV2 and TRBJ2-5, the full variable domain reads EPEVTQTPSHQVTQMGQEVILRCVPISNHLYFYWYRQILGQKVEFLVSFYNNEISEKSEIFDDQFSVERPDGSNFTLKIRSTKLEDSAMYFCASTADRGIETQYFGPGTRLLVL.

The rearrangement uses TRBV5-8 and TRBJ1-1; 8 bases are shared with TRBD1. The CDR3 is made up of 13 amino acids. V was clipped by 2 bases and J by 4 bases; unmatched bases: 1. Germline assignment: CDR1 SGHTS and CDR2 YDEGEE. The CDR3 sequence is CASSLGTGTEAFF. CDR3 coding DNA: TGTGCCAGCAGCTTAGGGACAGGCACTGAAGCTTTCTTT.

A few counts support this clone. This rearrangement joins TRBV4-2 to TRBJ1-4; D is perhaps TRBD1 (5 bases). Per the germline V gene, CDR1 is LGHNA and CDR2 is YNFKEQ. The CDR3 is 15 amino acids. Trimming shortened V by 0 bases and J by 3 bases, and 8 bases separated the two germline ends. The CDR3 DNA reads as TGTGCCAGCAGCCAAGATCGGGGGGCTAATGAAAAACTGTTTTTT. This sequence encodes CASSQDRGANEKLFF.

The chain has TRBV2 and TRBJ2-1, with 11 nucleotides matching TRBD1. CDR1 is SNHLY and CDR2 is FYNNEI in the germline V gene. The CDR3 sequence is 14 residues long. V was clipped by 8 bases and J by 7 bases; unmatched bases: 7. CDR3: CASSRGTGGNEQFF. The CDR3 coding sequence is TGTGCCAGCTCGCGAGGGACAGGGGGAAATGAGCAGTTCTTC. Looking up the rest from reference TRBV2 and TRBJ2-1 gives the full variable domain: EPEVTQTPSHQVTQMGQEVILRCVPISNHLYFYWYRQILGQKVEFLVSFYNNEISEKSEIFDDQFSVERPDGSNFTLKIRSTKLEDSAMYFCASSRGTGGNEQFFGPGTRLTVL.

V gene TRBV2 combines with J gene TRBJ2-1, with 9 nucleotides matching TRBD1. Germline V gives CDR1 SNHLY, CDR2 FYNNEI. V trimming: 1 base; J trimming: 4 bases; junction bases outside the gene matches: 2. This CDR3 contains 15 residues. The CDR3 nucleotides are TGTGCCAGCAGTGAAGACAGGGGGCGATACAATGAGCAGTTCTTC. Its translation: CASSEDRGRYNEQFF.

The genes are TRBV9 and TRBJ1-6; D remains ambiguous. The CDR3 contains 14 residues. In germline, CDR1 is SGDLS, CDR2 YYNGEE. Trimming stripped 2 bases from V and 5 bases from J, with 8 bases between. CDR3: CASSVSGDNSPLHF. DNA for the CDR3: TGTGCCAGCAGCGTGTCCGGGGATAATTCACCCCTCCACTTT.

This clone was counted once. This chain uses TRBV6-1 with TRBJ2-1; tentatively, D is TRBD2 (5 bases). This CDR3 has 15 residues. Germline CDR1 and CDR2: MNHNS and SASEGT. Between the trimmed V and J ends, which lost 5 bases and 0 bases, there was a span of 11 bases. The CDR3 region has the DNA TGTGCCAGCAGTCTCCACCGGGGCTCCTACAATGAGCAGTTCTTC. It yields the protein CASSLHRGSYNEQFF.

CDR3 residues: CASSYRSNSPLHF. The CDR3 DNA follows: TGTGCCAGCAGTTACAGGAGTAATTCACCCCTCCACTTT. The chain carries TRBV6-5 and TRBJ1-6; D unresolved. CDR1 is MNHEY, CDR2 SVGAGI, per germline. With 2 bases removed from V and 6 bases from J, the gap between germline ends came to 5 bases. The CDR3 contains 13 residues.

The chain employs TRBV4-3 and TRBJ2-4; 12 bases match TRBD1. V lost 0 bases, J lost 6 bases, and 9 bases stayed unmatched. This CDR3 is 18 amino acids long. Germline V gives CDR1 LGHNA, CDR2 YSLEER. CDR3 nucleotide sequence: TGCGCCAGCAGCCAAGACCTCCGGGACAGGGGGCCGAGAAACATTCAGTACTTC. Its protein is CASSQDLRDRGPRNIQYF.

The chain is built from TRBV5-6 and TRBJ1-3; 9 nucleotides line up with TRBD1. The CDR3 consists of 13 residues. J gave up 6 bases and V 5 bases, and 3 bases lay outside the gene matches. The V gene's germline CDR1 is SGHDT and CDR2 YYEEEE. CDR3 coding DNA: TGTGCCAGCAGTGGACAGGGGATAAACACCATATATTTT. Its protein product is CASSGQGINTIYF.

This CDR3 is CASSREGYQPQHF. CDR3 in DNA: TGTGCCAGCAGTCGTGAGGGTTATCAGCCCCAGCATTTT. The chain combines TRBV2 with TRBJ1-5; no clear D gene. V was cut by 5 bases and J by 5 bases, with 10 bases left in between. Germline V gene data show CDR1 as SNHLY and CDR2 as FYNNEI. The CDR3 has 13 amino acids.

This rearrangement joins TRBV28 to TRBJ2-5; TRBD2 is a possible D gene (5 bases). The CDR3 runs to 10 residues. The germline V gene encodes CDR1 MDHEN and CDR2 SYDVKM. Trimming took off 4 bases at V and 13 bases at J, with 10 bases between the two ends. The CDR3 sequence: CASSSRVSYF. In DNA, the CDR3 is TGTGCCAGCAGTTCGAGGGTGTCGTACTTC.

The chain recombines TRBV5-6 with TRBJ2-1; 7 bases fit TRBD2. The CDR3 is 13 residues long. Germline CDR1 and CDR2: SGHDT and YYEEEE. V trimming: 3 bases; J trimming: 7 bases; junction bases outside the gene matches: 4. The CDR3 protein is CASSWGEGNEQFF. CDR3 nucleotide sequence: TGTGCCAGCAGCTGGGGGGAGGGGAATGAGCAGTTCTTC.

The chain joins TRBV5-4 to TRBJ1-1; TRBD1 might be the D (6 bases). The CDR3 extends over 16 amino acids. Germline loops: CDR1 SGHNT, CDR2 YYREEE (reference sequence). V lost 4 bases and J lost 1, with 17 bases in between. The CDR3 here is CASSPTGSGTNTEAFF. CDR3 sequence (DNA): TGTGCCAGCAGCCCTACAGGGTCGGGTACGAACACTGAAGCTTTCTTT.

DNA of the CDR3: TGTGCCACCACACTAGCGGGAGTAGCCAAAAACATTCAGTACTTC. Its translation is CATTLAGVAKNIQYF. The chain has TRBV15 and TRBJ2-4, with TRBD2 matching over 11 bases. J was trimmed by 0 bases and V by 7 bases; bases with no gene match: 2. CDR1 LNHNV and CDR2 YYDKDF come from the germline V gene (reference sequence). The CDR3 extends over 15 amino acids.

The rearrangement uses TRBV9 and TRBJ2-5; 8 bases are shared with TRBD2. The J call may be incorrect, as the DNA end agrees better with TRBJ2-7. Per the germline V gene, CDR1 is SGDLS and CDR2 is YYNGEE. The length of the CDR3 is 16 residues. The CDR3 is CASSVGPGGGSYEQYF. Here the CDR3 DNA reads TGTGCCAGCAGCGTAGGTCCCGGGGGGGGATCCTACGAGCAGTACTTC.

J is TRBJ2-5 and V is TRBV6-1; D call uncertain. The J call could be wrong; TRBJ2-7 is a better fit for the DNA end. The V gene's germline CDR1 is MNHNS and CDR2 SASEGT. The CDR3 is 14 amino acids. CDR3 sequence (DNA): TGTGCCAGCAGTGAAGGCCCGAATCCCTACGAGCAGTACTTC. Residues: CASSEGPNPYEQYF.

The chain links TRBV6-1 to TRBJ1-2; 7 bases agree with TRBD1. The CDR3 totals 14 residues. Looked up from germline, CDR1 is MNHNS and CDR2 is SASEGT. V dropped 8 bases and J dropped 4; count of bases not matched to a gene: 10. This CDR3 is CASGRRGLGYGYTF. The CDR3 DNA sequence: TGTGCCAGCGGAAGAAGGGGGCTAGGCTATGGCTACACCTTC.

The table lists this clone with a few counts. The chain links TRBV10-3 to TRBJ1-5; 9 bases are shared with TRBD1. CDR1 ENHRY and CDR2 SYGVKD come from the germline V gene. This CDR3 has 14 amino acids. Trimming took 5 bases from V and 6 from J; bases not matched to a gene: 5. The CDR3 DNA is TGTGCCATCAGTTATACAGGGGGCGGTCAGCCCCAGCATTTT. Translating it yields CAISYTGGGQPQHF.

The CDR3 sequence: CASSYSRGQETQYF. The CDR3 DNA follows: TGTGCCAGCAGTTACTCCCGGGGACAAGAGACCCAGTACTTC. This chain connects TRBV6-5 to TRBJ2-5, with D possibly TRBD2 on 5 matching bases. Germline CDR1 reads MNHEY; CDR2 reads SVGAGI. Trimming took off 0 bases at V and 2 bases at J, with 7 bases between the two ends. The CDR3 has 14 residues.